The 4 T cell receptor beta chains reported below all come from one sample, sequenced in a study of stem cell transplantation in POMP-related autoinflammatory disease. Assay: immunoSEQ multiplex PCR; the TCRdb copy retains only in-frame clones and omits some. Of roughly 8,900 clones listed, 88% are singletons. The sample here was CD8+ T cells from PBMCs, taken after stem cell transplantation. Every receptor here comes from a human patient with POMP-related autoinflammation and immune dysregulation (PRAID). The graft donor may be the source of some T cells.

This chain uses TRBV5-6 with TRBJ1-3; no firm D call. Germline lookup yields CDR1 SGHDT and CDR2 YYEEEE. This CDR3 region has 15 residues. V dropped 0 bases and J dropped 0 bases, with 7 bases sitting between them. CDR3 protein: CASSLEGVSGNTIYF. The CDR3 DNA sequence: TGTGCCAGCAGCTTGGAAGGAGTCTCTGGAAACACCATATATTTT.

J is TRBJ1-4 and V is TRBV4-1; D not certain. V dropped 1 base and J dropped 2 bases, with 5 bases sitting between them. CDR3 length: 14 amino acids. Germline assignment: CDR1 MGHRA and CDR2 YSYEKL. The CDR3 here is CASSQVGTNEKLFF. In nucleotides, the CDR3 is TGCGCCAGCAGCCAAGTGGGGACTAATGAAAAACTGTTTTTT.

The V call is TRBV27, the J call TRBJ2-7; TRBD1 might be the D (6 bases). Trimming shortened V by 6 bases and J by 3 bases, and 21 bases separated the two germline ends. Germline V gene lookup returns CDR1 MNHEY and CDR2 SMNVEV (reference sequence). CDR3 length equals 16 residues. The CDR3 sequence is CASSSRGPRDLYEQYF. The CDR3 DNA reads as TGTGCCAGCAGCTCCAGGGGACCGAGAGACCTCTACGAGCAGTACTTC.

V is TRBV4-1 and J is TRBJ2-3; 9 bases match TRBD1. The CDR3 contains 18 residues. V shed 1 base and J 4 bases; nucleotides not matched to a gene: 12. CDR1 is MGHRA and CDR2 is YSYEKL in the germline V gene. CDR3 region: CASSQVWPGTGRSDTQYF. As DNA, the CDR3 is TGCGCCAGCAGCCAAGTTTGGCCCGGGACAGGGCGTTCAGATACGCAGTATTTT.